Described below is a single TCR beta chain sequence and its context. Its antigen remains unidentified. Sorting that relied on CD45RO/CCR7/CD25/CD127/CD95/CD27 yielded CD4+ naive, central memory, regulatory and stem cell-like memory cells. This entry belongs to a study of beta chain features in type 1 diabetes. Study results and limitations: In cDNA sequencing, cells with high TCR expression could be over-represented. Diminished insertions and augmented deletions at VDJ junctions characterized type 1 diabetes patients.

The whole isolated RNA underwent reverse transcription, so sequencing captured expressed TCRB transcripts. Repertoires were generated with immunoSEQ multiplex PCR, while TCRdb's copy carries only in-frame clones and drops some. The data contain just over 600,000 clones, about 16% of them singletons. The source is a man aged 18 to 29 in good health. The material sequenced was naive CD4+ T cells from blood.

Written as DNA, the CDR3 is TGTGCCAGCAGCTTGGCAGGGAACGAGCAGTACTTC. Its translation: CASSLAGNEQYF. The chain uses TRBV5-4 and TRBJ2-7, with D perhaps TRBD1 (5 bases). V was clipped by 0 bases and J by 5 bases, with 6 bases between them. Germline V CDR1 and CDR2: SGHNT, YYREEE (reference sequence). The CDR3 runs 12 residues.